The rows below give T cell receptor beta chains drawn from one sample of a study of T cell repertoires in cytomegalovirus infection. Using its own MiXCR run on the reads, TCRdb lists one record per CDR3 protein. The sample has around 450,000 distinct CDR3 sequences; approximately 33% are singletons. Source material: PBMCs. Every receptor here comes from a human donor in good health (CMV status not recorded). Some clones in this sample may be carry-over from other donors' samples. Each CDR3 is given without its conserved first and last residue. A D gene is named only where the DNA matches it firmly.

d_gene: NA
j_gene: TRBJ1-2
v_gene: TRBV12-3/TRBV12-4
CDR3aa: ASSWSAGSADGYT

d_gene: NA
j_gene: TRBJ1-5
v_gene: TRBV18
CDR3aa: ASSPDIKNQPQH

d_gene: TRBD2
j_gene: TRBJ2-7
v_gene: TRBV7-8
CDR3aa: ASRGLAGIDEQY

d_gene: NA
j_gene: TRBJ2-7
v_gene: TRBV7-8
CDR3aa: ASSLAVRNYEQY

d_gene: TRBD2
j_gene: TRBJ2-3
v_gene: TRBV7-6
CDR3aa: ASSSPGGLTLVDTQY

d_gene: TRBD1
j_gene: TRBJ2-1
v_gene: TRBV11-1
CDR3aa: ASSSVDRVLLNEQF

d_gene: NA
j_gene: TRBJ1-2
v_gene: TRBV7-8
CDR3aa: ASSLRSGVGFYGYT

d_gene: NA
j_gene: TRBJ2-7
v_gene: TRBV27
CDR3aa: ASSSSPTVYEQY

d_gene: NA
j_gene: TRBJ1-5
v_gene: TRBV6-6
CDR3aa: ASSDNLGTSNQPQH

d_gene: NA
j_gene: TRBJ1-1
v_gene: TRBV9
CDR3aa: ASSVANRINTEAF

d_gene: NA
j_gene: TRBJ1-1
v_gene: TRBV28
CDR3aa: ASRGGIGEAF

d_gene: NA
j_gene: TRBJ1-5
v_gene: TRBV6-6
CDR3aa: ASRSQGVNQPQH

d_gene: NA
j_gene: TRBJ2-5
v_gene: TRBV7-2
CDR3aa: ASSLEASFETQY

d_gene: TRBD2
j_gene: TRBJ2-1
v_gene: TRBV24-1
CDR3aa: ATSDFRGLAYEQF

d_gene: NA
j_gene: TRBJ2-7
v_gene: TRBV15
CDR3aa: ATSRDGSGLPNYEQY

d_gene: TRBD1
j_gene: TRBJ2-7
v_gene: TRBV7-6
CDR3aa: ASSYRDRGGYEQY

d_gene: NA
j_gene: TRBJ2-1
v_gene: TRBV7-9
CDR3aa: ASSLGDRDEQF

d_gene: TRBD1
j_gene: TRBJ1-1
v_gene: TRBV6-6
CDR3aa: ASSYSIHRGPIGGTEAF

d_gene: NA
j_gene: TRBJ2-2
v_gene: TRBV19
CDR3aa: ASTPRVGELF

d_gene: NA
j_gene: TRBJ1-1
v_gene: TRBV7-6
CDR3aa: ASSPTGDFVNTEAF

d_gene: NA
j_gene: TRBJ1-6
v_gene: TRBV20-1
CDR3aa: SARASEGNSPLH

d_gene: NA
j_gene: TRBJ1-6
v_gene: TRBV4-2
CDR3aa: ASSQDLVRDPYNSPLH

d_gene: NA
j_gene: TRBJ1-1
v_gene: TRBV10-3
CDR3aa: AISEHRGDYTEAF

d_gene: TRBD2
j_gene: TRBJ2-1
v_gene: TRBV5-4
CDR3aa: ASSLSLAGGNEQF

d_gene: TRBD1
j_gene: TRBJ2-1
v_gene: TRBV4-1
CDR3aa: ASSFNRGGEQF

d_gene: NA
j_gene: TRBJ2-1
v_gene: TRBV29-1
CDR3aa: SVPGRSSYNEQF

d_gene: NA
j_gene: TRBJ1-2
v_gene: TRBV5-4
CDR3aa: ASSLPQSYGYT

d_gene: NA
j_gene: TRBJ1-1
v_gene: TRBV6-4
CDR3aa: ASSEKGGTEAF

d_gene: NA
j_gene: TRBJ2-3
v_gene: TRBV28
CDR3aa: ASSLGGSGRDTQY

d_gene: TRBD2
j_gene: TRBJ2-5
v_gene: TRBV4-1
CDR3aa: ASSQGAPSGGRETQY

d_gene: TRBD2
j_gene: TRBJ2-1
v_gene: TRBV6-2/TRBV6-3
CDR3aa: ASSYGRSGGKGEQF

d_gene: NA
j_gene: TRBJ1-4
v_gene: TRBV7-4
CDR3aa: ASSTLTAATNEKLF

d_gene: TRBD1
j_gene: TRBJ2-2
v_gene: TRBV24-1
CDR3aa: ATSDIPGQGTENTGELF

d_gene: NA
j_gene: TRBJ2-5
v_gene: TRBV7-2
CDR3aa: ASSGVVGGQETQY

d_gene: TRBD1
j_gene: TRBJ2-2
v_gene: TRBV5-4
CDR3aa: ASSLPGQATGELF